A selection of T cell receptor beta chains follows, all from one sample in a study of T cells in Graves' hyperthyroidism and ophthalmopathy. TCRdb ran MiXCR on the multiplex PCR reads and lists one entry per CDR3 protein. This table has roughly 750,000 distinct CDR3 sequences, 16% appearing once. Sequencing was performed on blood. All receptors derive from a man aged 18 to 30 with Graves' hyperthyroidism. The CDR3 runs from the conserved cysteine through the conserved F or W. The D gene is left open where the match is weak. Size values are once, few and many counts, or a class for expanded clones, and some rows have none.

abundance: many
len: 13
j_gene: TRBJ1-2
d_gene: NA
v_gene: TRBV7-8
CDR3aa: CASSPRRETGYTF
CDR3nt: TGTGCCAGCAGCCCTCGGAGGGAGACTGGCTACACCTTC

abundance: NA
len: 12
j_gene: TRBJ1-6
d_gene: TRBD1
v_gene: TRBV2
CDR3aa: CASRGTGSPLHF
CDR3nt: TGTGCCAGCAGGGGGACAGGGTCACCCCTCCACTTT

abundance: many
len: 14
j_gene: TRBJ2-7
d_gene: TRBD2
v_gene: TRBV28
CDR3aa: CASSLAGGSWEQYF
CDR3nt: TGTGCCAGCAGTTTAGCGGGAGGTTCTTGGGAGCAGTACTTC

abundance: many
len: 13
j_gene: TRBJ2-1
d_gene: NA
v_gene: TRBV7-9
CDR3aa: CARGDFPGNEQFF
CDR3nt: TGTGCCAGAGGGGATTTCCCTGGCAATGAGCAGTTCTTC

abundance: many
len: 14
j_gene: TRBJ2-3
d_gene: NA
v_gene: TRBV20-1
CDR3aa: CSAVLSSSTDTQYF
CDR3nt: TGCAGTGCTGTATTGAGCAGTTCAACAGATACGCAGTATTTT

abundance: few
len: 13
j_gene: TRBJ2-7
d_gene: TRBD1
v_gene: TRBV7-9
CDR3aa: CATSGTEAYEQYF
CDR3nt: TGTGCCACCTCCGGGACAGAAGCCTACGAGCAGTACTTC

abundance: few
len: 15
j_gene: TRBJ2-3
d_gene: TRBD1
v_gene: TRBV10-2
CDR3aa: CASSGTGGSGDQQYF
CDR3nt: TGCGCCAGCAGTGGGACAGGGGGCTCCGGGGATCAGCAGTATTTT

abundance: many
len: 15
j_gene: TRBJ2-1
d_gene: TRBD1
v_gene: TRBV5-4
CDR3aa: CASSSRDRVDDEQFF
CDR3nt: TGTGCCAGCAGCTCCCGGGACAGGGTGGATGATGAGCAGTTCTTC

abundance: many
len: 15
j_gene: TRBJ2-1
d_gene: NA
v_gene: TRBV28
CDR3aa: CASSLFPGINNEQFF
CDR3nt: TGTGCCAGCAGTTTATTTCCCGGAATAAACAATGAGCAGTTCTTC

abundance: NA
len: 15
j_gene: TRBJ1-5
d_gene: TRBD1
v_gene: TRBV2
CDR3aa: CASRTGQGVSQPQHF
CDR3nt: TGTGCCAGCAGGACGGGACAGGGGGTTAGTCAGCCCCAGCATTTT

abundance: many
len: 16
j_gene: TRBJ2-1
d_gene: TRBD2
v_gene: TRBV27
CDR3aa: CASSLSGLAGVDEQFF
CDR3nt: TGTGCCAGCAGTTTATCGGGACTAGCGGGAGTGGATGAGCAGTTCTTC

abundance: NA
len: 12
j_gene: TRBJ1-4
d_gene: NA
v_gene: TRBV2
CDR3aa: CASNRDVEKLFF
CDR3nt: TGTGCCAGCAACAGGGACGTTGAAAAACTGTTTTTT

abundance: NA
len: 15
j_gene: TRBJ1-2
d_gene: TRBD1
v_gene: TRBV6-1
CDR3aa: CASSSQGAPTYGYTF
CDR3nt: TGTGCCAGCAGTTCCCAGGGGGCCCCAACTTATGGCTACACCTTC